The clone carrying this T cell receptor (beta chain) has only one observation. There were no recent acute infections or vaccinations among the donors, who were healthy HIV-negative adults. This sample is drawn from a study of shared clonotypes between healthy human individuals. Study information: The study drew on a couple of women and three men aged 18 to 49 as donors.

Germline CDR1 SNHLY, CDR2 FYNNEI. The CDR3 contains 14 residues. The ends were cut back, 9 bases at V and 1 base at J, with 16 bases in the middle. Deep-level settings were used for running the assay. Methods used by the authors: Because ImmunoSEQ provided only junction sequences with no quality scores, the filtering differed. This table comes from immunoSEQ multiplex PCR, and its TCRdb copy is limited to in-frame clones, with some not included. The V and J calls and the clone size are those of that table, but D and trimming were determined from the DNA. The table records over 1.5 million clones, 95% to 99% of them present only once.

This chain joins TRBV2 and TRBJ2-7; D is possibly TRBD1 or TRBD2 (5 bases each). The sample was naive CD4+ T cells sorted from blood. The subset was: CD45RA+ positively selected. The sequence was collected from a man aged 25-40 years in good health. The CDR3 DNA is TGTGCCAGTAGACGGGGACGGCAATCCTACGAGCAGTACTTC. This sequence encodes CASRRGRQSYEQYF.